This T cell receptor (beta chain) came from a study of blood T cell repertoires in COVID-19 (dated by TCRdb to about 2020). Describing the broader study: Samples from collaborators originated in the United States, Italy and Spain and spanned both the acute and convalescent phases of COVID-19. The prospective study material was composed of cDNA or gDNA derived from T cells, B-cell-depleted T cells, or PBMCs. Subjects who had been exposed to COVID-19, were actively infected with it, or had recovered from it provided the deeply sampled blood TCRbeta repertoires that made up the dataset. A freely available public database, intended as a resource for researchers studying the immune response to SARS-CoV-2, is where the repertoires were released. The samples were drawn from two sources: the first 160 participants of the ongoing ImmuneRACE study, and fewer than 1,500 subjects contributed by 6 global collaborators. A de-identified subject ID, COVID-19 status, age in years and sex were almost always included in the sample metadata. Where available, HLA class I and class II types were obtained from metadata supplied by the sample provider rather than from assay-based typing.

About this clone: Its antigen has not been determined. Within one base of it there is no much larger clone, and no base qualities were kept.

Collaborating institutions collected whole blood in K2EDTA tubes following their own protocols. For TCRbeta analysis, collaborators shipped samples in one of three forms: frozen whole blood, isolated PBMCs, or DNA extracted from either of those sample types. The study at large found these results: The amount of clinical and demographic metadata varied by source and participant and was provided uncurated.

TCRbeta CDR3 regions were amplified from genomic DNA using the immunoSEQ Assay, a bias-controlled multiplex PCR. The published analysis was carried out like this. Nucleated cell counts per sample were estimated from amplification of reference gene primers within the assay. To quantify the absolute abundance of each unique TCRbeta CDR3 rearrangement, sequence reads were collapsed and filtered. Productive Simpson clonality was computed per sample as the square root of Simpson's diversity index over productive rearrangements. Held by TCRdb, this immuneACCESS table contains in-frame sequences only and omits some clones. Under half of the omission traces to an unresolved V gene where checked; the cause of the rest is unknown. V, J and clone size are taken as reported in that table, and D and trimming were inferred from the DNA itself. This sample gives 200,000 to 250,000 clones in total; roughly 90% of them show up just once. The ten largest clonotypes hold 2.7% of the sample.

Relative to germline, V is missing 0 bases and J is missing 5 bases, with 2 bases of the junction outside any gene match. Including the terminal cysteine and phenylalanine, the CDR3 comprises 14 residues. The DNA shown is the 42-base CDR3, in frame from base 1. Via the germline V gene (reference sequence), CDR1 is SGHNT and CDR2 YYREEE. The V and J genes are TRBV5-4 and TRBJ1-2, with 9 junctional bases fitting TRBD1. Sequencing was done on a sample of peripheral blood. The receptor was derived from an older woman with acute or convalescent COVID-19. The base sequence is TGTGCCAGCAGCTTGGACAGGGGGCCTTATGGCTACACCTTC. Its protein product is CASSLDRGPYGYTF.